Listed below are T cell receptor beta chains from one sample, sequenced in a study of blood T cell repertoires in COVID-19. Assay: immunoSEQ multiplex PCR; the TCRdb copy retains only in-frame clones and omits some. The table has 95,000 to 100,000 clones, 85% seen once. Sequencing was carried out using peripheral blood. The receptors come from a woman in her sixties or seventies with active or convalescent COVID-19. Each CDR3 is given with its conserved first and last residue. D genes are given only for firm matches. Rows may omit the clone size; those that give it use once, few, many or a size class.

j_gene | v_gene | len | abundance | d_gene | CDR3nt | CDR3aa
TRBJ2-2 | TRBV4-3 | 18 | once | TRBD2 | TGCGCCAGCAGCCAAGAAAGACTAGCGGTTATAAACACCGGGGAGCTGTTTTTT | CASSQERLAVINTGELFF
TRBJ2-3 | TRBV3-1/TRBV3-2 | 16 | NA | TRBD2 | TGTGCCAGCAGCCCGGGACTAGCGGGAGGAACAGATACGCAGTATTTT | CASSPGLAGGTDTQYF
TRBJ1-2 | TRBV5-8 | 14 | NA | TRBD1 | TGTGCCAGCACCCAGACGACAGGGGGATATGGCTACACCTTC | CASTQTTGGYGYTF
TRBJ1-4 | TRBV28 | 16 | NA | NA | TGTGCCAGCAGTTTATTTTCACAGGGAGCGCGAGAAAAACTGTTTTTT | CASSLFSQGAREKLFF
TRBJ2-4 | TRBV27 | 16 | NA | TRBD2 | TGTGCCAGCAGTTTACGAGCGGGAGGCTCCAAAAACATTCAGTACTTC | CASSLRAGGSKNIQYF
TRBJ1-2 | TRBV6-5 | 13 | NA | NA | TGTGCCAGCCATACGGGATTTAACTATGGCTACACCTTC | CASHTGFNYGYTF
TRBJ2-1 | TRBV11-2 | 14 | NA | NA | TGTGCCAGCAGCCCCCAGGGGATAAACAATGAGCAGTTCTTC | CASSPQGINNEQFF
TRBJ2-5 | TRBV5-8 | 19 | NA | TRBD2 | TGTGCCAGCAGCCGGGTTTACAGTGGACGGGGGGGCAATCAAGAGACCCAGTACTTC | CASSRVYSGRGGNQETQYF
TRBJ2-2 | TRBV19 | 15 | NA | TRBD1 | TGTGCCAGTACCCCGGGACAGTCCGGGGTCGGGGAGCTGTTTTTT | CASTPGQSGVGELFF
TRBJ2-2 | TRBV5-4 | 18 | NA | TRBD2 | TGTGCCAGCAGCTTGGGGACTAGCGGGGATGGCAACACCGGGGAGCTGTTTTTT | CASSLGTSGDGNTGELFF
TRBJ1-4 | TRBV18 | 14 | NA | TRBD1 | TGTGCCAGCTCACTGGACAGGGGTAATGAAAAACTGTTTTTT | CASSLDRGNEKLFF
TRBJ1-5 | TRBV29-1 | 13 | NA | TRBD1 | TGCAGCGTAGCGGACAGGCTATCTCAGCCCCAGCATTTT | CSVADRLSQPQHF
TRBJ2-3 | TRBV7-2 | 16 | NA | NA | TGTGCCAGCAGCCCCCCGCGTGGCGGGGACACAGATACGCAGTATTTT | CASSPPRGGDTDTQYF
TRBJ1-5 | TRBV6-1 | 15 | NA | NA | TGTGCCAGCAGTGAAGCACGGGGAGGGCGTCAGCCCCAGCATTTT | CASSEARGGRQPQHF
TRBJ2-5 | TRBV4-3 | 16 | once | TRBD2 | TGCGCCAGCAGCGTATCCCTAGCGGGGGGTCAAGAGACCCAGTACTTC | CASSVSLAGGQETQYF
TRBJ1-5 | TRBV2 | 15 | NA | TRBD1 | TGTGCCAGCAGGCGCGGGACAGGGGGCTATCAGCCCCAGCATTTT | CASRRGTGGYQPQHF
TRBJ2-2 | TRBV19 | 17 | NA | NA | TGTGCCAGTAGTATGGCGGGAATACCTATCCTTGGCGGGGAGCTGTTTTTT | CASSMAGIPILGGELFF
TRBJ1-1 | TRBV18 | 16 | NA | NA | TGTGCCAGCTCACCTCCTACAGGTAGAATGAACACTGAAGCTTTCTTT | CASSPPTGRMNTEAFF
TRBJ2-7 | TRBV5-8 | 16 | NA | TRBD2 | TGTGCCAGCAGCCCCCCCGGGTCCCGGGGGGGCTACGAGCAGTACTTC | CASSPPGSRGGYEQYF
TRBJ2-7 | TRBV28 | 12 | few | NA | TGTGCCAGCTCTACCCCTCTGTCCGAGCAGTACTTC | CASSTPLSEQYF
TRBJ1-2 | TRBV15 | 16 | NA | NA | TGTGCCACCAGCAGAGACCGGCAGGCTACTAACTATGGCTACACCTTC | CATSRDRQATNYGYTF
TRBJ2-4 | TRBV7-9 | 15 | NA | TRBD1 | TGTGCCAGCAGCCTCACCGGGACAGGGGGAAACATTCAGTACTTC | CASSLTGTGGNIQYF
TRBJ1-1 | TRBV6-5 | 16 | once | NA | TGTGCCAGCAGTTCCCGGGACACGGTTTTGGGGACTGAAGCTTTCTTT | CASSSRDTVLGTEAFF
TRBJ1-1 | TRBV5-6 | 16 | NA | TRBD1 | TGTGCCAGCAGCCAATCACAGGGGAACATGAACACTGAAGCTTTCTTT | CASSQSQGNMNTEAFF
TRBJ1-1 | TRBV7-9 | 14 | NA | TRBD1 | TGTGCCAGCAGCTGGACAGGGGGCAACACTGAAGCTTTCTTT | CASSWTGGNTEAFF
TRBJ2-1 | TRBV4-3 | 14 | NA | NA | TGCGCCAGCAGCCAAGTTTTAATCTTCAGGGAGCAGTTCTTC | CASSQVLIFREQFF
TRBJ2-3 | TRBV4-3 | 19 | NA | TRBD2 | TGCGCCAGCAGCCAAGAACCGGTTGGGGCGGGGGGGAGCACAGATACGCAGTATTTT | CASSQEPVGAGGSTDTQYF
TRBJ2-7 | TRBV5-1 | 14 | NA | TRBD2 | TGCGCCAGCAGAGTAACGGGAGGGCCGGGGGAGCAGTACTTC | CASRVTGGPGEQYF
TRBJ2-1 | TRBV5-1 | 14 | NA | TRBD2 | TGCGCCAGCAGCGATAGCGGGAGGTACAATGAGCAGTTCTTC | CASSDSGRYNEQFF
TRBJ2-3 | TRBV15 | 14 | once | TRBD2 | TGTGCCACCAGCGGGAGACTAGCGCCAGATACGCAGTATTTT | CATSGRLAPDTQYF
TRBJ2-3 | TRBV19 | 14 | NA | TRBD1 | TGTGCCAGTAGTAACGACAGGGTCTCAGATACGCAGTATTTT | CASSNDRVSDTQYF
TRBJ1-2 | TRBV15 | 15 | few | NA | TGTGCCACCAGCAGAGATACCCAGGGAAGCTATGGCTACACCTTC | CATSRDTQGSYGYTF
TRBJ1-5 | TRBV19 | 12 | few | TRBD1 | TGTGCCACCCAAACAGGGGGGCAGCCCCAGCATTTT | CATQTGGQPQHF
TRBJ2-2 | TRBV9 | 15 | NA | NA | TGTGCCAGCAGCGTAACAGGACAGAGCACCGGGGAGCTGTTTTTT | CASSVTGQSTGELFF
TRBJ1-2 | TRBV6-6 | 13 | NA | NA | TGTGCCAGCAGTCTCGACAGTAACTATGGCTACACCTTC | CASSLDSNYGYTF
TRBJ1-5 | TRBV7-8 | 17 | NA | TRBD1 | TGTGCCAGCAGCTTATCAACAGGGGTTGATAGCAATCAGCCCCAGCATTTT | CASSLSTGVDSNQPQHF
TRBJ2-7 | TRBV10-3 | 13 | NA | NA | TGTGCCATCAGTGGGGGGACAACCTACGAGCAGTACTTC | CAISGGTTYEQYF
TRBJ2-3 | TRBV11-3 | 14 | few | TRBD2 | TGTGCCAGCAGCTTGACTAGCAGCACAGATACGCAGTATTTT | CASSLTSSTDTQYF
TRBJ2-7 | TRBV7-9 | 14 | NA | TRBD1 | TGTGCCAGCAGCCCCGGACAGGGTCTGGTCGAGCAGTACTTC | CASSPGQGLVEQYF
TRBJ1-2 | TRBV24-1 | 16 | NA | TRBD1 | TGTGCCACCAGTGACATCAAGACCGGGACAGTCTATGGCTACACCTTC | CATSDIKTGTVYGYTF
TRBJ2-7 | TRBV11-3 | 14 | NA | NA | TGTGCCAGCAGCATTACTAGCACCCCCTACGAGCAGTACTTC | CASSITSTPYEQYF
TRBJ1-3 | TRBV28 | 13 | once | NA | TGTGCCAGCAGTTTCGGACGGGAAAACACCATATATTTT | CASSFGRENTIYF
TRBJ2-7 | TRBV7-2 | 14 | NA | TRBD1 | TGTGCCAGCAGCTTCCGGGACAGGGGGCGCGAGCAGTACTTC | CASSFRDRGREQYF
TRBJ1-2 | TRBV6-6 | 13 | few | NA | TGTGCCAGCAGCCTCCTCGGGGGGTATGGCTACACCTTC | CASSLLGGYGYTF
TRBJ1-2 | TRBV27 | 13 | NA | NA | TGTGCCAGCAGTTTGTTCGGGGGGGGCGGCTACACCTTC | CASSLFGGGGYTF
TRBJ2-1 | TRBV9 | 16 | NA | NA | TGTGCCAGCAGCGTAGGTTCGGTAGGAGACAGGAATGAGCAGTTCTTC | CASSVGSVGDRNEQFF
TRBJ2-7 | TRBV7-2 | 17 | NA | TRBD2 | TGTGCCAGCAGCTTAAGGCTAGCGGGAGGGCCGTCCTACGAGCAGTACTTC | CASSLRLAGGPSYEQYF
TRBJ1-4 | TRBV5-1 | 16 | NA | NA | TGCGCCAGCAGCTTTTCCCCGACAGCTCAGAATGAAAAACTGTTTTTT | CASSFSPTAQNEKLFF
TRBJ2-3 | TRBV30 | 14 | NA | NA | TGTGCCTGGAATCGACAGGGAGGCCCAGATACGCAGTATTTT | CAWNRQGGPDTQYF
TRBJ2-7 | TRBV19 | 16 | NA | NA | TGTGCCAGTAGCAACGTAGGCGGGGCAAGCTCCTACGAGCAGTACTTC | CASSNVGGASSYEQYF
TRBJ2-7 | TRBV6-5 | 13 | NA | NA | TGTGCCAGCAGTTACTCGGGGCGCTACGAGCAGTACTTC | CASSYSGRYEQYF
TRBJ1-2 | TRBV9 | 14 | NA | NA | TGTGCCAGCAGCGTAGGAGAAGCCTCCTATGGCTACACCTTC | CASSVGEASYGYTF
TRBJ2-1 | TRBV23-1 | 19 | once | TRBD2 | TGCGCCAGCAGTCAGTTCCGGACTAGCGGGAGAGCCCTGTACAATGAGCAGTTCTTC | CASSQFRTSGRALYNEQFF
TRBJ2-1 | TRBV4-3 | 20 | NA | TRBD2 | TGCGCCAGCAGCCAAGACCCCAGTAGACTAGCGGGAGAGGCCTACAATGAGCAGTTCTTC | CASSQDPSRLAGEAYNEQFF
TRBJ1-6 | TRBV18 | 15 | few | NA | TGTGCCAGCTCACCGGGAGCAGGGGAAAATTCACCCCTCCACTTT | CASSPGAGENSPLHF